These 22 T cell receptor beta chains came from one sample sequenced in a study of T cell responses to AZD1222 COVID-19 vaccine. The assay was immunoSEQ multiplex PCR, and TCRdb's table has in-frame clones only and misses some. The data contain roughly 170,000 clones, roughly 87% of them singletons. The specimen was peripheral blood, collected on day 0 of AZD1222 vaccination. Every receptor here comes from an adult in good health.

The V gene is TRBV4-2, the J gene TRBJ2-2; D gene ambiguous. The CDR3 is 13 residues long. Trimming removed 4 bases at V and 1 base at J, with 4 bases between. Germline V gene data show CDR1 as LGHNA and CDR2 as YNFKEQ. The CDR3 DNA is TGTGCCAGCAGCCGAGGGAACACCGGGGAGCTGTTTTTT. Its protein product is CASSRGNTGELFF.

The rearrangement joins TRBV18 to TRBJ1-1; 7 nucleotides match TRBD1. The CDR3 consists of 14 residues. The V and J ends lost 2 bases and 1 base, in that order; junction bases with no gene match: 1. The germline gives CDR1 KGHSH, CDR2 LQKENI. Here the CDR3 DNA reads TGTGCCAGCTCACCAGGACAGGAGAACACTGAAGCTTTCTTT. Protein sequence: CASSPGQENTEAFF.

This clone was counted a single time. The chain joins TRBV5-1 to TRBJ1-2, with D hard to call. In germline, CDR1 is SGHRS, CDR2 YFSETQ. The CDR3 loop spans 15 amino acids. V was shortened by 0 bases and J by 0 bases, with 9 bases between the two germline ends. CDR3 nucleotides: TGCGCCAGCAGCTTGGCCGTCGGGGCTAACTATGGCTACACCTTC. Its protein is CASSLAVGANYGYTF.

The chain combines TRBV9 with TRBJ2-3, with D possibly being TRBD2 (6 bases). CDR1 is SGDLS, CDR2 YYNGEE, per germline. V was cut by 3 bases and J by 1 base, with 15 bases left in between. The CDR3 has 16 residues. DNA for the CDR3: TGTGCCAGCAGCGCGGGTGGGGACTTCCGCACAGATACGCAGTATTTT. This sequence encodes CASSAGGDFRTDTQYF. The variable domain in full, with the rest retrieved from reference TRBV9 and TRBJ2-3, is DSGVTQTPKHLITATGQRVTLRCSPRSGDLSVYWYQQSLDQGLQFLIQYYNGEERAKGNILERFSAQQFPDLHSELNLSSLELGDSALYFCASSAGGDFRTDTQYFGPGTRLTVL.

This clone was counted once. The V and J genes are TRBV11-2 and TRBJ2-3, with D perhaps assigned TRBD1 or TRBD2 (6 bases each). This CDR3 contains 15 residues. Germline assignment: CDR1 SGHAT and CDR2 FQNNGV. V gave up 5 bases and J gave up 0 bases, with 12 bases separating them. CDR3 loop: CASSPTGASTDTQYF. DNA of the CDR3: TGTGCCAGCAGCCCAACGGGGGCTAGCACAGATACGCAGTATTTT. Full variable domain (missing parts from reference TRBV11-2 and TRBJ2-3): EAGVAQSPRYKIIEKRQSVAFWCNPISGHATLYWYQQILGQGPKLLIQFQNNGVVDDSQLPKDRFSAERLKGVDSTLKIQPAKLEDSAVYLCASSPTGASTDTQYFGPGTRLTVL.

This chain uses TRBV10-2 with TRBJ1-1; D is possibly TRBD1 (6 bases). The CDR3 totals 15 residues. Trimming removed 4 bases at V and 4 bases at J, with 16 bases between. Germline CDR1 WSHSY, CDR2 SAAADI. CDR3 sequence: CASSGWRGGPTEAFF. The CDR3 bases are TGCGCCAGCAGTGGCTGGAGGGGGGGGCCCACTGAAGCTTTCTTT.

The V gene is TRBV5-8, the J gene TRBJ2-7; 12 positions agree with TRBD2. CDR1 is SGHTS, CDR2 YDEGEE, per germline. V lost 4 bases and J lost 6; bases outside the gene matches: 11. The CDR3 consists of 16 residues. The DNA for the CDR3 is TGTGCCAGCAGCCCCAGACTAGCGGGAGAGGGTCGCGAGCAGTACTTC. Translation: CASSPRLAGEGREQYF.

This chain links TRBV7-9 with TRBJ1-1; TRBD1 might be the D (6 bases). Germline lookup yields CDR1 SEHNR and CDR2 FQNEAQ (reference sequence). V lost 5 bases, J lost 4 bases, and 14 bases lay in between. The CDR3 contains 14 residues. CDR3 coding DNA: TGTGCCAGCAGCCTCCCACCCAGGGGCACTGAAGCTTTCTTT. It encodes CASSLPPRGTEAFF.

J is TRBJ2-7 and V is TRBV7-9, with TRBD2 identical over 14 bases. The germline V gene has CDR1 SEHNR and CDR2 FQNEAQ (reference sequence). The CDR3 loop spans 16 amino acids. V was pared by 4 bases and J by 2 bases, with 4 bases of the junction left unmatched. In DNA form, the CDR3 reads TGTGCCAGCAGCTCGGGACTAGCGGGAGAACCCTACGAGCAGTACTTC. It is translated as CASSSGLAGEPYEQYF.

The genes are TRBV9 and TRBJ2-2; D could derive from TRBD1 or TRBD2 (6 bases each). The CDR3 runs 17 residues. Trimming left V 0 bases short and J 6 bases short, with 18 bases between. Germline V lookup: CDR1 SGDLS, CDR2 YYNGEE. The DNA for the CDR3 is TGTGCCAGCAGCGTAGACCCCCCGGGGGCTATCGCCGGGGAGCTGTTTTTT. Its protein is CASSVDPPGAIAGELFF.

The V call is TRBV6-6, the J call TRBJ2-1, with 7 nucleotides matching TRBD2. The V gene end was trimmed by 8 bases and the J gene end by 6 bases; junction bases not matched to a gene: 7. Per germline, CDR1 MNHNY and CDR2 SVGAGI (reference sequence). This CDR3 is 13 amino acids long. CDR3 in DNA: TGTGCCAGCTTACAGCGGGAACGCAATGAGCAGTTCTTC. Translating gives CASLQRERNEQFF.

Concerning this clone itself: Other DNA sequences in the sample encode the same CDR3. This chain connects TRBV27 to TRBJ2-1; the match to TRBD2 covers 9 bases. Per the germline V gene, CDR1 is MNHEY and CDR2 is SMNVEV (reference sequence). This CDR3 is 15 amino acids long. The V gene end was trimmed by 5 bases and the J gene end by 0 bases; junction bases not matched to a gene: 2. The DNA of the CDR3 is TGTGCCAGCAGTCTTAGCGGGAGCTCCTACAATGAGCAGTTCTTC. This sequence encodes CASSLSGSSYNEQFF.

This clone was counted a few times. The CDR3 sequence is CASSDTPAGYNEQFF. The CDR3 DNA reads as TGTGCCAGCAGCGATACGCCGGCAGGTTACAATGAGCAGTTCTTC. The chain joins TRBV6-5 to TRBJ2-1; the D is unclear. This CDR3 has 15 residues. With 6 bases removed from V and 4 bases from J, the gap between germline ends came to 16 bases. Germline values: CDR1 MNHEY, CDR2 SVGAGI.

The rearrangement uses TRBV2 and TRBJ1-1; the match to TRBD1 covers 8 bases. Per germline, CDR1 SNHLY and CDR2 FYNNEI. J gave up 4 bases and V 7 bases, and 11 bases lay outside the gene matches. The CDR3 runs 15 residues. CDR3: CASTRTGSGSTEAFF. CDR3 bases: TGTGCCAGCACTCGGACAGGGAGTGGTAGCACTGAAGCTTTCTTT.

A few counts support this clone. The chain recombines TRBV7-2 with TRBJ2-1; TRBD2 aligns across 13 bases. J lost 12 bases, V lost 4 bases, and 3 bases had no gene match. This CDR3 comprises 13 residues. CDR1 and CDR2 (germline): SGHTA, FQGNSA. The CDR3 DNA is TGTGCCAGCAGCTCCCGACTAGCGGGAGGGCAGTTCTTC. Protein product: CASSSRLAGGQFF.

The chain couples TRBV9 to TRBJ1-6; 7 nucleotides agree with TRBD1. The CDR3 totals 14 residues. Germline assignment: CDR1 SGDLS and CDR2 YYNGEE. V shed 3 bases, J shed 9 bases, and the junction held 6 bases outside the gene matches. As DNA, the CDR3 is TGTGCCAGCAGCGCCCACAGGGGCGGTTCACCCCTCCACTTT. Translation gives CASSAHRGGSPLHF.

The J gene is TRBJ2-1, the V gene TRBV5-5; 13 positions agree with TRBD2. The CDR3 extends over 15 amino acids. Germline V gene lookup returns CDR1 SGHKS and CDR2 YYEKEE (reference sequence). The junction had 6 bases not matched to a gene; V was cut back by 4 bases and J by 8 bases. DNA of the CDR3: TGTGCCAGCAGCCGGGGGACTAGCGGGACGCATGAGCAGTTCTTC. Translation gives CASSRGTSGTHEQFF.

The chain combines TRBV28 with TRBJ1-2, with unresolved D. The germline gives CDR1 MDHEN, CDR2 SYDVKM. Deletions cut 2 bases from V and 8 bases from J, with 9 bases between. This CDR3 region has 12 residues. CDR3 sequence (DNA): TGTGCCAGCAGTTTAAAGGTTGGCGGCTACACCTTC. Its protein product is CASSLKVGGYTF.

The V call is TRBV9, the J call TRBJ2-5, with 7 bases aligning to TRBD1. CDR1 is SGDLS, CDR2 YYNGEE, per germline. The CDR3 contains 15 residues. With V trimmed by 4 bases and J by 2 bases, 8 bases remained unmatched. CDR3 DNA: TGTGCCAGCAGCCGACGAGGGGGCCCTCAAGAGACCCAGTACTTC. Protein: CASSRRGGPQETQYF. The variable domain in full, with the rest retrieved from reference TRBV9 and TRBJ2-5, is DSGVTQTPKHLITATGQRVTLRCSPRSGDLSVYWYQQSLDQGLQFLIQYYNGEERAKGNILERFSAQQFPDLHSELNLSSLELGDSALYFCASSRRGGPQETQYFGPGTRLLVL.

Concerning this clone itself: Other DNA sequences in the same sample also yield this CDR3. This chain connects TRBV3-1 (or the pseudogene TRBV3-2) to TRBJ1-6, with unresolved D. The CDR3 is 15 residues long. Germline V gene sequence: CDR1 LGHDT, CDR2 YNNKEL (reference sequence). The ends were cut back, 1 base at V and 0 bases at J, with 4 bases in the middle. The CDR3 region is CASSQGSSYNSPLHF. The CDR3 region has the DNA TGTGCCAGCAGCCAAGGGAGCTCCTATAATTCACCCCTCCACTTT.

This chain uses TRBV28 with TRBJ1-5; TRBD1 matches at 8 bases. The germline CDR1 and CDR2 sequences are MDHEN and SYDVKM. V trimming: 6 bases; J trimming: 7 bases; junction bases outside the gene matches: 8. The CDR3 is 14 amino acids. The CDR3 here is CASRKGQGGQPQHF. The CDR3 DNA follows: TGTGCCAGCAGAAAAGGACAGGGCGGACAGCCCCAGCATTTT.

This clone was detected once. V is TRBV19 and J is TRBJ1-2, with D possibly being TRBD1 (6 bases). This CDR3 is built from 11 residues. The V gene's germline CDR1 is LNHDA and CDR2 SQIVND (reference sequence). Trimming removed 11 bases at V and 3 bases at J, with 10 bases between. DNA for the CDR3: TGTGCCTGCGGACAGTACTATGGCTACACCTTC. Its protein is CACGQYYGYTF.